The clone carrying this T cell receptor (beta chain) was detected many times. The antigen is undetermined. Patients between 18 and 65 years old had hyperthyroidism, newly diagnosed and lasting under 2 months. TCR beta CDR3 regions were amplified from RNA. TCR CDR3 underwent first-round RT-PCR with the HTBI primer set. TCRdb re-derived calls from the multiplex PCR reads in MiXCR, one entry per CDR3 protein. The sample lists 300,000 to 450,000 distinct CDR3 sequences, 15% to 18% occurring once. The germline V gene encodes CDR1 SNHLY and CDR2 FYNNEI. The CDR3 contains 14 residues. Trimming pared 5 bases from V and 6 bases from J, leaving 13 bases between. This sample was taken from a study of T cells in Graves' hyperthyroidism and ophthalmopathy. Study background: Peripheral blood specimens were obtained at initial diagnosis, prior to any treatment.

Findings and limits, study-wide: Most clonotypes expanded in thyroid above 0.001 were likewise present in blood. The authors' 13 V-J model separated ophthalmopathy from stable hyperthyroidism.

The sequence derives from a woman under 30 with Graves' hyperthyroidism that later progressed to Graves' ophthalmopathy. V and J are TRBV2 and TRBJ2-2, with a weak D call TRBD2 (5 bases). The material sequenced was blood. In DNA form, the CDR3 reads TGTGCCAGCAGTTTTACACGGGATTCCGGGGAGCTGTTTTTT. The encoded protein is CASSFTRDSGELFF.